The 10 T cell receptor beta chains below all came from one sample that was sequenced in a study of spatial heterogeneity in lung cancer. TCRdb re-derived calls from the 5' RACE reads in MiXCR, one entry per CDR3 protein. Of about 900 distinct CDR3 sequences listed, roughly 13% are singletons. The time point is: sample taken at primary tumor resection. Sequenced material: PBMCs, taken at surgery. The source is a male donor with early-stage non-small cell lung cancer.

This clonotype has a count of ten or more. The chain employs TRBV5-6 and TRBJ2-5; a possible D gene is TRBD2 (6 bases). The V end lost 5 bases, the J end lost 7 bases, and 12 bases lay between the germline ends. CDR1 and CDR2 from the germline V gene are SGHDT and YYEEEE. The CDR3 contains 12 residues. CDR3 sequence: CASSGGEWTQYF. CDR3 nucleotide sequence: TGTGCCAGCAGTGGAGGGGAATGGACCCAGTACTTC.

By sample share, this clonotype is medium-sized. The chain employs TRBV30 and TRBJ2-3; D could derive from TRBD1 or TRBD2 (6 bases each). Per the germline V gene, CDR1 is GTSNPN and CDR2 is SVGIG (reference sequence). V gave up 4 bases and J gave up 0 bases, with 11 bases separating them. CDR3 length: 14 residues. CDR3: CAWTRGLSTDTQYF. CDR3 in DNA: TGTGCCTGGACCCGGGGGCTCAGCACAGATACGCAGTATTTT.

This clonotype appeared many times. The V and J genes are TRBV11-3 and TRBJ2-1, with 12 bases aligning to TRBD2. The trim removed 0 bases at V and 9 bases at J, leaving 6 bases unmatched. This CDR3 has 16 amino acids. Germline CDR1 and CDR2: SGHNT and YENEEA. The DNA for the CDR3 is TGTGCCAGCAGCTTAGATTTGACTAGCGGGGGCCGTGAGCAGTTCTTC. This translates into CASSLDLTSGGREQFF.

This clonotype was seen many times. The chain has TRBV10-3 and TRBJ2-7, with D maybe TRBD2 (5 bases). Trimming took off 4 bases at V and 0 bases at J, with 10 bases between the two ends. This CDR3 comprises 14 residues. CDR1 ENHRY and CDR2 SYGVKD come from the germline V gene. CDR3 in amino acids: CAISVGGYSYEQYF. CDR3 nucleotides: TGTGCCATCAGTGTAGGCGGGTACTCCTACGAGCAGTACTTC.

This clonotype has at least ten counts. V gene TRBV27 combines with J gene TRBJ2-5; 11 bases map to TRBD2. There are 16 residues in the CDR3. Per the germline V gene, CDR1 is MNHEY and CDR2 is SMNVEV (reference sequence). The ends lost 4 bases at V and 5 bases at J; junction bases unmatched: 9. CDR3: CASSSYVTSGTETQYF. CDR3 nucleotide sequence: TGTGCCAGCAGTTCCTACGTGACTAGCGGGACGGAGACCCAGTACTTC.

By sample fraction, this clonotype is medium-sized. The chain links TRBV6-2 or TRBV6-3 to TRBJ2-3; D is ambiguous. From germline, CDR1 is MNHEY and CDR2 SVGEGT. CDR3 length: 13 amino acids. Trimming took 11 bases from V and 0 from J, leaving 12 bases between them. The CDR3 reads CASQDSSTDTQYF. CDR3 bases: TGTGCCTCGCAAGACTCTAGCACAGATACGCAGTATTTT.

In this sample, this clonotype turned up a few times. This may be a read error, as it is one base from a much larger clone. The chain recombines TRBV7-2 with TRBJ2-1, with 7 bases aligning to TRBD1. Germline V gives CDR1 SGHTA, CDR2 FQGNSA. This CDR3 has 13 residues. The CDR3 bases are TGTGTCAGCAGAGACAGGGACCGCAATGAGCAGTTCTTC. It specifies CVSRDRDRNEQFF.

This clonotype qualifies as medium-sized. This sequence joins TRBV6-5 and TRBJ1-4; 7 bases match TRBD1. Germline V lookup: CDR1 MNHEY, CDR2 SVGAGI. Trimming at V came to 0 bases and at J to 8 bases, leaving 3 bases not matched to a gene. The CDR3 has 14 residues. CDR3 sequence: CASSYSGQREKLFF. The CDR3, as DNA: TGTGCCAGCAGTTACTCGGGACAGCGAGAAAAACTGTTTTTT.

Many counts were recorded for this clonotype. CDR3 bases: TGCAGCGTTTTGGCAGGGCAGAACACCGGGGAGCTGTTTTTT. This codes for CSVLAGQNTGELFF. V and J are TRBV29-1 and TRBJ2-2; the D gene is possibly TRBD1 (5 bases). The CDR3 covers 14 residues. Germline V CDR1 and CDR2: SQVTM, ANQGSEA. The V end lost 5 bases, the J end lost 1 base, and 11 bases lay between the germline ends.

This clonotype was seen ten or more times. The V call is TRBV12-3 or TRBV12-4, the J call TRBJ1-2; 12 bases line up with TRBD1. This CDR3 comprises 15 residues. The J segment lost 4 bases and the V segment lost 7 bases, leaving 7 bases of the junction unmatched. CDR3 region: CASTPGQGAGYGYTF. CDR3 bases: TGTGCCAGCACCCCGGGACAGGGGGCCGGCTATGGCTACACCTTC.